These 7 T cell receptor beta chains originate from one sample sequenced in a study of CD8+CD57+ T cells in acquired aplastic anemia. CDR3 and TCR beta VDJ profiling relied on a genomic DNA template. MiXCR was run by TCRdb on the reads, yielding one entry per CDR3 protein. The table records roughly 160,000 distinct CDR3 sequences, roughly 43% of them present only once. CD8+CD57+ cell expansion had been shown by flow cytometry in patients chosen for sequencing. The sequenced sample consisted of sorted CD4+, CD8+, or CD8+CD57+ T cells (not recorded which) from PBMCs. Receptors were obtained from a human donor with aplastic anemia.

This clonotype has more than one count but fewer than ten. The V call is TRBV11-3, the J call TRBJ1-2; D is unclear. Deletions cut 5 bases from V and 0 bases from J, with 10 bases between. Germline V gene lookup returns CDR1 SGHNT and CDR2 YENEEA. The CDR3 has 14 residues. The CDR3 bases are TGTGCCAGCAGCCGAGAAAGCACTAACTATGGCTACACCTTC. Its protein is CASSRESTNYGYTF.

This clonotype was seen at least ten times. The chain joins TRBV19 to TRBJ2-2, with D perhaps assigned TRBD1 or TRBD2 (7 bases each). Between the trimmed V and J ends, which lost 4 bases and 11 bases, there was a span of 14 bases. The CDR3 runs 13 residues. CDR1 and CDR2 from the germline V gene are LNHDA and SQIVND (reference sequence). The CDR3, as DNA: TGTGCCAGTAGTACCCAGGGGGGGTTTGAGCTGTTTTTT. Protein sequence: CASSTQGGFELFF.

The gene calls are TRBV19 and TRBJ2-3, with 9 nucleotides matching TRBD2. The V and J ends lost 6 bases and 5 bases, in that order; junction bases with no gene match: 0. Germline loops: CDR1 LNHDA, CDR2 SQIVND (reference sequence). CDR3 length: 12 residues. The DNA of the CDR3 is TGTGCCAGTAGACTAGCGGGAGATACGCAGTATTTT. This translates into CASRLAGDTQYF.

V usage is TRBV7-3 and J usage is TRBJ2-7; tentatively, D is TRBD1 or TRBD2 (5 bases each). The J call is uncertain, as TRBJ2-5 better fits the DNA end. CDR3 length equals 14 residues. The germline V gene encodes CDR1 SGHTA and CDR2 FQGTGA. CDR3 nucleotides: TGTGCCAGCAGCTCAAGGACTGGGGCGGAGACCCAGTACTTC. The encoded protein is CASSSRTGAETQYF.

The chain carries TRBV7-9 and TRBJ1-1; D not resolved. The CDR3 runs 11 residues. Trimming took off 10 bases at V and 7 bases at J, with 13 bases between the two ends. The V gene's germline CDR1 is SEHNR and CDR2 FQNEAQ (reference sequence). Here the CDR3 reads CAIPGSGEAFF. The DNA for the CDR3 is TGTGCCATCCCGGGGAGCGGTGAAGCTTTCTTT.

CDR3 region: CATSDASGSLSYNEQFF. The CDR3 DNA is TGTGCCACCAGTGATGCTAGCGGGAGCCTCTCCTACAATGAGCAGTTCTTC. The genes are TRBV24-1 and TRBJ2-1; 10 nucleotides align to TRBD2. Germline values: CDR1 KGHDR, CDR2 SFDVKD. The CDR3 extends over 17 amino acids. Trimming at V came to 3 bases and at J to 0 bases, leaving 4 bases not matched to a gene.

The chain uses TRBV15 and TRBJ2-5; D not resolved. The V gene's germline CDR1 is LNHNV and CDR2 YYDKDF (reference sequence). The CDR3 length is 12 residues. V dropped 3 bases and J dropped 4 bases, with 6 bases sitting between them. CDR3 sequence: CATSRDAETQYF. The CDR3 nucleotides read TGTGCCACCAGCAGGGATGCAGAGACCCAGTACTTC. Full variable domain (missing parts from reference TRBV15 and TRBJ2-5): DAMVIQNPRYQVTQFGKPVTLSCSQTLNHNVMYWYQQKSSQAPKLLFHYYDKDFNNEADTPDNFQSRRPNTSFCFLDIRSPGLGDTAMYLCATSRDAETQYFGPGTRLLVL.